The following is a TCR beta chain sequence with its context. Its antigen is still unknown. Other DNA sequences in this specimen translate into the identical CDR3. This specimen comes from a study of shared clonotypes between healthy human individuals. Findings and limits, study-wide: Having only a few donors restricted how much genetic and exposure-history diversity was captured. In general, naive subsets displayed greater estimated richness than memory subsets did.

The authors' processing: From ImmunoSEQ came sequences covering only the junction and carrying no quality scores, so filtering differed. Sequencing was performed with immunoSEQ multiplex PCR; in TCRdb, only in-frame clones are kept and a portion is missing. V and J calls and clone size come straight from that table; D and trimming were deduced from the DNA. The sample consists of 1 million to 1.2 million clones, roughly 80% of them appearing once. The CDR3 totals 15 residues. V shed 3 bases, J shed 1 base, and the junction held 4 bases outside the gene matches. CDR1 SGHDN and CDR2 FVKESK come from the germline V gene.

This rearrangement joins TRBV14 to TRBJ2-7, with TRBD1 matching over 9 bases. Source material: memory CD4+ T cells from PBMCs. Documented subset: CD45RA-negative fraction. This receptor was obtained from a young man in good health. Some clones in this sample may be carry-over from other donors' samples. CDR3: CASSHLGQGSYEQYF. The DNA for the CDR3 is TGTGCCAGCAGCCACCTGGGACAGGGATCCTACGAGCAGTACTTC. The full variable domain, its missing parts supplied by reference TRBV14 and TRBJ2-7, is EAGVTQFPSHSVIEKGQTVTLRCDPISGHDNLYWYRRVMGKEIKFLLHFVKESKQDESGMPNNRFLAERTGGTYSTLKVQPAELEDSGVYFCASSHLGQGSYEQYFGPGTRLTVT.